One sample yielded the 7 T cell receptor beta chains listed below, sequenced in a study of shared clonotypes between healthy human individuals. Generated by immunoSEQ multiplex PCR, the TCRdb table keeps only in-frame clones and is missing some. The sample records about 680,000 clones, 92% being singletons. Positive CCR7 selection of CD45RO-negative cells yielded the naive CD8 cells, and terminally differentiated effector memory CD45RA+ cells were excluded. Sequenced material: naive CD8+ T cells sorted from blood. These TCRs come from a man aged 30-40 years in good health.

This clone has only one observation. The chain couples TRBV21-1 to TRBJ2-7; the table calls TRBD1, which could not be checked here. TRBV21-1 is described as a pseudogene. The CDR3 loop spans 18 amino acids. CDR3 sequence (DNA): TGTGCCAGCAGCAAAGGCGCCGGCGACAGCTTACCCTCCTACGAGCAGTACTTC. Its protein is CASSKGAGDSLPSYEQYF.

This chain joins TRBV5-6 and TRBJ1-2; D perhaps matches TRBD1 (5 bases). The ends were cut back, 4 bases at V and 3 bases at J, with 25 bases in the middle. Germline CDR1 is SGHDT and CDR2 is YYEEEE. CDR3 length: 18 residues. The CDR3 spells CASSTGAAAIYLDYGYTF. DNA for the CDR3: TGTGCCAGCAGCACTGGGGCAGCGGCCATCTACTTAGACTATGGCTACACCTTC.

The CDR3 region has the DNA TGTGCCAGCAGCTTAGGTATGAGATTGTGGGATGAGCAGTTCTTC. Its translation: CASSLGMRLWDEQFF. The chain recombines TRBV11-2 with TRBJ2-1, with D unclear. Germline loops: CDR1 SGHAT, CDR2 FQNNGV. V was cut by 1 base and J by 8 bases, with 15 bases left in between. The CDR3 has 15 amino acids.

This clone was seen a single time. J is TRBJ2-4 and V is TRBV9; perhaps TRBD1 as D (5 bases). Between the trimmed V and J ends, which lost 0 bases and 0 bases, there was a span of 13 bases. This CDR3 is built from 17 residues. CDR1 SGDLS and CDR2 YYNGEE come from the germline V gene. CDR3 in DNA: TGTGCCAGCAGCGTAGGTGGCACCCAGGGAGCCAAAAACATTCAGTACTTC. Translated, it gives CASSVGGTQGAKNIQYF.

The chain joins TRBV13 to TRBJ1-1, with TRBD1 identical over 9 bases. This CDR3 spans 13 amino acids. CDR1 is PRHDT, CDR2 FYEKMQ, per germline (reference sequence). J was trimmed by 10 bases and V by 3 bases; bases with no gene match: 6. CDR3 DNA: TGTGCCAGCAGCTTGGGACAGGGCGGGGGAGCTTTCTTT. It encodes CASSLGQGGGAFF. The entire variable domain, with the rest obtained from reference TRBV13 and TRBJ1-1, is as follows: AAGVIQSPRHLIKEKRETATLKCYPIPRHDTVYWYQQGPGQDPQFLISFYEKMQSDKGSIPDRFSAQQFSDYHSELNMSSLELGDSALYFCASSLGQGGGAFFGQGTRLTVV.

The chain is built from TRBV7-8 and TRBJ2-7; D not resolved. Trimming cost V 1 base and J 5 bases, with 3 bases left between them. CDR1 and CDR2 from the germline V gene are SGHVS and FQNEAQ. The CDR3 covers 11 residues. The CDR3 DNA sequence: TGTGCCAGCAGCTTAGGGAACGAGCAGTACTTC. Translating it yields CASSLGNEQYF.

The V gene is TRBV4-1, the J gene TRBJ1-1; TRBD1 matches 10 bases. Trimming removed 1 base from V and 0 bases from J; junction bases left unmatched: 11. This CDR3 has 19 amino acids. Germline V gene data show CDR1 as MGHRA and CDR2 as YSYEKL. In DNA form, the CDR3 reads TGCGCCAGCAGCCAAGTCATTCCGGGACAGGGGACCTTGAACACTGAAGCTTTCTTT. Translation: CASSQVIPGQGTLNTEAFF.